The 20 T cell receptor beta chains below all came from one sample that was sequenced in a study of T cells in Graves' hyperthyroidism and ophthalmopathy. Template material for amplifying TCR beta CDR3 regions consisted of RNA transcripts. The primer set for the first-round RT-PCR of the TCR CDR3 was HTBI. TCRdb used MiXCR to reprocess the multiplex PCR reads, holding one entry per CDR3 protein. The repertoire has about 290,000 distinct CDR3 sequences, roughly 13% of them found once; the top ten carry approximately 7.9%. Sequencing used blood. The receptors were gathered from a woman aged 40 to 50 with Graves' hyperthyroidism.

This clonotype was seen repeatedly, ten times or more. Here the CDR3 reads CASSSFQEDTQYF. Written as DNA, the CDR3 is TGTGCCAGCAGCTCTTTTCAGGAGGATACGCAGTATTTT. This rearrangement joins TRBV7-2 to TRBJ2-3, with D unclear. V lost 4 bases and J lost 6, with 11 bases in between. The CDR3 spans 13 residues. In germline, CDR1 is SGHTA, CDR2 FQGNSA.

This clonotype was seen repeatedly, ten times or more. The CDR3 is CASNSGKRLGGPGANVLTF. The CDR3 nucleotides are TGTGCCAGCAATTCCGGGAAGCGATTGGGGGGGCCTGGGGCCAACGTCCTGACTTTC. The chain recombines TRBV6-1 with TRBJ2-6, with D tentatively TRBD2 (7 bases). This CDR3 region has 19 residues. V shed 7 bases and J shed 2 bases, with 24 bases lying between them. Per the germline V gene, CDR1 is MNHNS and CDR2 is SASEGT.

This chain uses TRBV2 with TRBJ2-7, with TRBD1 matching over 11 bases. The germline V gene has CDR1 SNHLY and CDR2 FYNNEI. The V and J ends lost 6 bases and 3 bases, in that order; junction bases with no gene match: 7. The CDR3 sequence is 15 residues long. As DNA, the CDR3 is TGTGCCAGCAGCCAGACGGGACAGGGGGTCTACGAGCAGTACTTC. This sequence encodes CASSQTGQGVYEQYF. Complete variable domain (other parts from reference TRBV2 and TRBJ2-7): EPEVTQTPSHQVTQMGQEVILRCVPISNHLYFYWYRQILGQKVEFLVSFYNNEISEKSEIFDDQFSVERPDGSNFTLKIRSTKLEDSAMYFCASSQTGQGVYEQYFGPGTRLTVT.

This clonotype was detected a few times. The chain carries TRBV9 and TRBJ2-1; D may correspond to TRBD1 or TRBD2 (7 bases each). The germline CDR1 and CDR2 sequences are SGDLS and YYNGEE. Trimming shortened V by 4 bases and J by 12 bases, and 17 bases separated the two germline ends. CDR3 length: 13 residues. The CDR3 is CASSRRGGGRQFF. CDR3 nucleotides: TGTGCCAGCAGCCGCAGGGGAGGGGGCAGGCAGTTCTTC.

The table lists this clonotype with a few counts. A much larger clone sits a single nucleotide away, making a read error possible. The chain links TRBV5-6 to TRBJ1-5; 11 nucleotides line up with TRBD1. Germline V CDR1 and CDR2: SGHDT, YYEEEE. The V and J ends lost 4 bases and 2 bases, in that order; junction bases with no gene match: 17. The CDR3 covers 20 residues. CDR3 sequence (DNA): TGTGCCAGCAGCAAAGGGTCCGGGACAGGGGGAATAGTAGGCAATCAGCCCCAGCATTTT. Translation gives CASSKGSGTGGIVGNQPQHF. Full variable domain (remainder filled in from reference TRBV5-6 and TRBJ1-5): DAGVTQSPTHLIKTRGQQVTLRCSPKSGHDTVSWYQQALGQGPQFIFQYYEEEERQRGNFPDRFSGHQFPNYSSELNVNALLLGDSALYLCASSKGSGTGGIVGNQPQHFGDGTRLSIL.

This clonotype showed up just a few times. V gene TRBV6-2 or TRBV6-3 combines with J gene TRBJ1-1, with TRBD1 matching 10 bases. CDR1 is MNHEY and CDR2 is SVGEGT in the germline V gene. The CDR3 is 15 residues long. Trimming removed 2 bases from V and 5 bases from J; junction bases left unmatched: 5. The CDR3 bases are TGTGCCAGCAGTTACCCCGGACAGGGGGATACTGAAGCTTTCTTT. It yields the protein CASSYPGQGDTEAFF.

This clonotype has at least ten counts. CDR3 region: CSARDRETQYF. DNA of the CDR3: TGCAGTGCTAGAGATAGGGAGACCCAGTACTTC. V usage is TRBV20-1 and J usage is TRBJ2-5; no definite D call. In germline, CDR1 is DFQATT, CDR2 SNEGSKA (reference sequence). The CDR3 spans 11 residues. The V gene lost 0 bases and the J gene lost 5 bases, with 4 bases spanning the gap.

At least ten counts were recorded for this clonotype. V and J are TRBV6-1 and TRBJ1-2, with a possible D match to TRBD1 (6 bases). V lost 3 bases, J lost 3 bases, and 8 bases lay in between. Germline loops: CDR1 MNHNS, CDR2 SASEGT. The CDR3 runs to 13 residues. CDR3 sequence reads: CASSEGAYYGYTF. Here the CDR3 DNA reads TGTGCCAGCAGTGAGGGGGCTTACTATGGCTACACCTTC.

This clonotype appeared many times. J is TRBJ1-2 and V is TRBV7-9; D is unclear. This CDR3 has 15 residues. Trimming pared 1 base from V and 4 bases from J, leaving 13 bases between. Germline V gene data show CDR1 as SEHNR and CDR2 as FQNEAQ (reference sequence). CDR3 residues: CASSLDQQSFYGYTF. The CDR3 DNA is TGTGCCAGCAGCTTAGATCAACAGTCTTTCTATGGCTACACCTTC.

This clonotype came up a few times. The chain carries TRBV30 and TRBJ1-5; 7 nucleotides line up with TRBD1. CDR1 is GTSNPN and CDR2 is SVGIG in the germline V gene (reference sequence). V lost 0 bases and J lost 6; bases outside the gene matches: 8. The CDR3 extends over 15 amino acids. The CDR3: CAWSVGAGGVQPQHF. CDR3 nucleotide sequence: TGTGCCTGGAGTGTAGGGGCAGGGGGGGTTCAGCCCCAGCATTTT.

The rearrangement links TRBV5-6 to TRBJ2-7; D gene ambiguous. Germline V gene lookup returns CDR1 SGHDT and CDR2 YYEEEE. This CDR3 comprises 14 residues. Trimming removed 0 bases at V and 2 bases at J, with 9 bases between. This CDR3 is CASSLAAVPYEQYF. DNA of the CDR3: TGTGCCAGCAGCTTGGCCGCAGTTCCCTACGAGCAGTACTTC. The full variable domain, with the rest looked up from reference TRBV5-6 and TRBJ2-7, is DAGVTQSPTHLIKTRGQQVTLRCSPKSGHDTVSWYQQALGQGPQFIFQYYEEEERQRGNFPDRFSGHQFPNYSSELNVNALLLGDSALYLCASSLAAVPYEQYFGPGTRLTVT.

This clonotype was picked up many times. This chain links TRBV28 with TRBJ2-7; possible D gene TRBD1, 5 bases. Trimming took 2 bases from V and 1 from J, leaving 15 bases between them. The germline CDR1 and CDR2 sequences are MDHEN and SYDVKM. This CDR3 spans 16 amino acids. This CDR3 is CASSLRPGSGSYEQYF. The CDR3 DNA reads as TGTGCCAGCAGTTTAAGGCCAGGGTCTGGATCCTACGAGCAGTACTTC.

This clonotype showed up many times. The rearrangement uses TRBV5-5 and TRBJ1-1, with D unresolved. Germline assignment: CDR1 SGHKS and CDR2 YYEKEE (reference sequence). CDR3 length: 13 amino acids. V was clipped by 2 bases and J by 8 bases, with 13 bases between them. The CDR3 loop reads CASSLTLSDEAFF. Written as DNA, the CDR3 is TGTGCCAGCAGCTTAACCCTTAGCGACGAAGCTTTCTTT. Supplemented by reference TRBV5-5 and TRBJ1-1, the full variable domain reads DAGVTQSPTHLIKTRGQQVTLRCSPISGHKSVSWYQQVLGQGPQFIFQYYEKEERGRGNFPDRFSARQFPNYSSELNVNALLLGDSALYLCASSLTLSDEAFFGQGTRLTVV.

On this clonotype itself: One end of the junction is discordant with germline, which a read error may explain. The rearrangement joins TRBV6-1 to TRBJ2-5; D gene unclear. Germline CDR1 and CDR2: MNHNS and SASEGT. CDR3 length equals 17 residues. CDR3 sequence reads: CASSQDWSWGRQETQYF. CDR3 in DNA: TGCGCCAGCAGCCAAGATTGGTCCTGGGGTAGGCAAGAGACCCAGTACTTC.

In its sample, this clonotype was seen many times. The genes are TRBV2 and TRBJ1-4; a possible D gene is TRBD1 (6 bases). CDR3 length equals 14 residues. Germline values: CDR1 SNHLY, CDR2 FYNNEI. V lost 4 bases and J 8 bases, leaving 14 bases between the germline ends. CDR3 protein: CASSGTAWGEKLFF. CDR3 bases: TGTGCCAGCAGTGGGACAGCGTGGGGAGAAAAACTGTTTTTT.

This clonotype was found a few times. The CDR3 sequence: CASIPGLASYNEQFF. DNA for the CDR3: TGCGCCAGCATCCCCGGGCTAGCCTCCTACAATGAGCAGTTCTTC. The chain uses TRBV5-1 and TRBJ2-1; maybe TRBD2 (5 bases). Trimming cost V 6 bases and J 0 bases, with 13 bases left between them. Germline V gives CDR1 SGHRS, CDR2 YFSETQ. The CDR3 spans 15 residues.

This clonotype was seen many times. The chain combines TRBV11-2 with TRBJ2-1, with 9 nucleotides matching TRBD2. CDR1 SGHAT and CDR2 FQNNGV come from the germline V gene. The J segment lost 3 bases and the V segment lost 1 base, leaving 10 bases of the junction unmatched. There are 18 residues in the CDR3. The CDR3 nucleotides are TGTGCCAGCAGCTTAGTAGGGGGGGCTAGCGGGGTCTACAATGAGCAGTTCTTC. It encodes CASSLVGGASGVYNEQFF.

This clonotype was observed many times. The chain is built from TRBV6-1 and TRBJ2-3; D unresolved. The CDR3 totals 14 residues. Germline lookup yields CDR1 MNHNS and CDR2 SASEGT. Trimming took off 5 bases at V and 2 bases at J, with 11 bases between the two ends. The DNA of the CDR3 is TGTGCCAGCAGTTCTCGGACGGCCACAGATACGCAGTATTTT. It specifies CASSSRTATDTQYF.

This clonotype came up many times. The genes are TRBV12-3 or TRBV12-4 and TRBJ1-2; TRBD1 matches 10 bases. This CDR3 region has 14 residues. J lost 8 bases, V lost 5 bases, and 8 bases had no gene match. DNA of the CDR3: TGTGCCAGCAGTACGGACAGGGGGAAGAGGGGCTACACCTTC. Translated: CASSTDRGKRGYTF.

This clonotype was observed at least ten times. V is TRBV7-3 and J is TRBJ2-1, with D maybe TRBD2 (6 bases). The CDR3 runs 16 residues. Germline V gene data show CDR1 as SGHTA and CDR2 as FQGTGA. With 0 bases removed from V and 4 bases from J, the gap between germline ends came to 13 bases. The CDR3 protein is CASSLTPGLHYNEQFF. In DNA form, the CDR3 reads TGTGCCAGCAGCTTAACACCGGGACTGCATTACAATGAGCAGTTCTTC. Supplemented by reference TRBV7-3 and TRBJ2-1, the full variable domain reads GAGVSQTPSNKVTEKGKYVELRCDPISGHTALYWYRQSLGQGPEFLIYFQGTGAADDSGLPNDRFFAVRPEGSVSTLKIQRTERGDSAVYLCASSLTPGLHYNEQFFGPGTRLTVL.